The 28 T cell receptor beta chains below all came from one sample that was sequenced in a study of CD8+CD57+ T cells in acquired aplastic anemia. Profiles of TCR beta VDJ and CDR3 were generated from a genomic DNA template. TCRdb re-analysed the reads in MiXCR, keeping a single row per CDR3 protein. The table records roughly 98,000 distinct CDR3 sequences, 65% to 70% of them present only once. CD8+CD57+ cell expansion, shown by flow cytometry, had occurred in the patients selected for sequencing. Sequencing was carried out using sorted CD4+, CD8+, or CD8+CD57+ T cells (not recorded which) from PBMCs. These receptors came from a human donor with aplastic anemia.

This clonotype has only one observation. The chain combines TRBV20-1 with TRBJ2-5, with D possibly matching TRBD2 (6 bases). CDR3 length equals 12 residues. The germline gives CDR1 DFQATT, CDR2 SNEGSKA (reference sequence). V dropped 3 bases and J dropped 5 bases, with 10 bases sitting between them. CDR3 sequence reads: CSASSGSETQYF. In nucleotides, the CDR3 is TGCAGTGCTAGTTCCGGGAGTGAGACCCAGTACTTC.

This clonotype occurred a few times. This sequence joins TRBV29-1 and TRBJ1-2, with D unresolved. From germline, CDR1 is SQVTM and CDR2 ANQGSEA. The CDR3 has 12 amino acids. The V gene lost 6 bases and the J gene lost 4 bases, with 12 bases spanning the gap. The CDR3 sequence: CSVKEVSYGYTF. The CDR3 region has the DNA TGCAGCGTAAAGGAAGTAAGCTATGGCTACACCTTC. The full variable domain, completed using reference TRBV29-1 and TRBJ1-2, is SAVISQKPSRDICQRGTSLTIQCQVDSQVTMMFWYRQQPGQSLTLIATANQGSEATYESGFVIDKFPISRPNLTFSTLTVSNMSPEDSSIYLCSVKEVSYGYTFGSGTRLTVV.

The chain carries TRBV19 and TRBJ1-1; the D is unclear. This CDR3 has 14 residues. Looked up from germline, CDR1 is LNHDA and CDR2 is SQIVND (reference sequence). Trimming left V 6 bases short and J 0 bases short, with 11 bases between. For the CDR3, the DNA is TGTGCCAGTAGGGTAGGGCAGCTGAACACTGAAGCTTTCTTT. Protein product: CASRVGQLNTEAFF.

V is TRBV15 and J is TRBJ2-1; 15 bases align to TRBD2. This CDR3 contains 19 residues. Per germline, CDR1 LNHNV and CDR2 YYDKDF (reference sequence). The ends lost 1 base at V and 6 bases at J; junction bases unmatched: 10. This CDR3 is CATSRARTSGRASGNEQFF. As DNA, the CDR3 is TGTGCCACCAGCAGAGCTCGGACTAGCGGGAGGGCCTCGGGCAATGAGCAGTTCTTC. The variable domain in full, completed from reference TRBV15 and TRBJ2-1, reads DAMVIQNPRYQVTQFGKPVTLSCSQTLNHNVMYWYQQKSSQAPKLLFHYYDKDFNNEADTPDNFQSRRPNTSFCFLDIRSPGLGDTAMYLCATSRARTSGRASGNEQFFGPGTRLTVL.

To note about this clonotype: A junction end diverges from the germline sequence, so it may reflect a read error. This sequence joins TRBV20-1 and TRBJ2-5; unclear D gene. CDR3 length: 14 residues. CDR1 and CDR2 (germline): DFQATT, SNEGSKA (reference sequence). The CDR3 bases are TGCAGTGCTAGTGGAGACTTCTTCGGAGAGACCCAGGACTTC. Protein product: CSASGDFFGETQDF.

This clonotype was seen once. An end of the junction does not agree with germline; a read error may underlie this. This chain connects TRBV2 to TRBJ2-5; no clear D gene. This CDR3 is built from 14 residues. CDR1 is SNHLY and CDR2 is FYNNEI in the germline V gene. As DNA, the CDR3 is TGCGCCAGCAGCGTAGGGTACGAAAAAGAGACCCAGTACTTC. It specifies CASSVGYEKETQYF.

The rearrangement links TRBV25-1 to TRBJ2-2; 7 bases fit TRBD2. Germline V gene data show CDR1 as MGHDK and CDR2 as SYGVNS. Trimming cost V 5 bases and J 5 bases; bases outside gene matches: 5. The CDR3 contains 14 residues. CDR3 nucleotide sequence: TGTGCCAGCAGTCCTTCCGGGGGGACCGGGGAGCTGTTTTTT. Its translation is CASSPSGGTGELFF. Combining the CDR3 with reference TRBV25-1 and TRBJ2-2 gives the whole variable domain EADIYQTPRYLVIGTGKKITLECSQTMGHDKMYWYQQDPGMELHLIHYSYGVNSTEKGDLSSESTVSRIRTEHFPLTLESARPSHTSQYLCASSPSGGTGELFFGEGSRLTVL.

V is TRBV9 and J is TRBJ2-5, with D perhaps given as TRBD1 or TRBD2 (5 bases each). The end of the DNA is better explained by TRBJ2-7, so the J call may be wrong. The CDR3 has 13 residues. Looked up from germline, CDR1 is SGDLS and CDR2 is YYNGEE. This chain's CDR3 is CASSGGTPSEQYF. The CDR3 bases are TGTGCCAGCAGCGGGGGGACGCCTAGCGAGCAGTACTTC.

The CDR3 region is CASSEGPRQGAGTNEKLFF. CDR3 DNA sequence: TGTGCCAGCAGTGAAGGCCCGCGGCAGGGCGCAGGTACTAATGAAAAACTGTTTTTT. V usage is TRBV25-1 and J usage is TRBJ1-4, with a weak D call TRBD1 (5 bases). This CDR3 is 19 amino acids long. CDR1 and CDR2 from the germline V gene are MGHDK and SYGVNS. Trimming cost V 2 bases and J 2 bases, with 21 bases left between them.

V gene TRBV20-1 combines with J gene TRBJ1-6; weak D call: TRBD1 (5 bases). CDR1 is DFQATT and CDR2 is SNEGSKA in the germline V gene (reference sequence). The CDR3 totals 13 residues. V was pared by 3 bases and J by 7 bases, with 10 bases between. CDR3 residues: CSARGEGNSPLHF. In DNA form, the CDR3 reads TGCAGTGCTAGGGGGGAGGGAAATTCACCCCTCCACTTT.

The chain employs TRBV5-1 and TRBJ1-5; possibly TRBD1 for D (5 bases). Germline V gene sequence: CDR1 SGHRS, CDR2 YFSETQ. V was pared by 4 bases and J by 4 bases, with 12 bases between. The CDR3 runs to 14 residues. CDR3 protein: CASSMGGVNQPQHF. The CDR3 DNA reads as TGCGCCAGCAGCATGGGAGGGGTAAATCAGCCCCAGCATTTT.

The CDR3 region is CATSGGTAYGYTF. CDR3 DNA sequence: TGTGCCACCAGTGGAGGGACAGCCTATGGCTACACCTTC. This chain connects TRBV24-1 to TRBJ1-2, with 7 bases aligning to TRBD1. The V segment lost 5 bases and the J segment 4 bases; nucleotides outside the gene matches: 3. Germline V gene sequence: CDR1 KGHDR, CDR2 SFDVKD. CDR3 size: 13 residues.

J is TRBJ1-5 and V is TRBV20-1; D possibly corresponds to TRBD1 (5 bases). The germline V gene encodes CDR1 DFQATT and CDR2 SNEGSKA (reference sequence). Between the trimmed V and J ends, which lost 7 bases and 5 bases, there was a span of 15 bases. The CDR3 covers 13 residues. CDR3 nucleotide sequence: TGCAGTGTCCGACGGGGGTGGGATCAGCCCCAGCATTTT. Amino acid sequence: CSVRRGWDQPQHF.

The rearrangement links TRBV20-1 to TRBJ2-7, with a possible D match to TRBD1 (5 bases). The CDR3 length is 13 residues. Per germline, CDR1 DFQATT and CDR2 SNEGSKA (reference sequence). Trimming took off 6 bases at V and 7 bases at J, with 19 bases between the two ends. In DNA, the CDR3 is TGCAGTGCCGCCGACAGATTGGTGGGAGAGCAGTACTTC. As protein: CSAADRLVGEQYF.

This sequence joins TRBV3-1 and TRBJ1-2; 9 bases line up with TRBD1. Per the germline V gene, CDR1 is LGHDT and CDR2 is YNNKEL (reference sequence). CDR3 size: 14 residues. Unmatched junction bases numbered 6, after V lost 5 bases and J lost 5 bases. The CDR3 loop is CASSYLGQGYGYTF. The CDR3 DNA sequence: TGTGCCAGCAGCTATTTGGGACAGGGATATGGCTACACCTTC. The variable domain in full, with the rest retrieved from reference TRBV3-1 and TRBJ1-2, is DTAVSQTPKYLVTQMGNDKSIKCEQNLGHDTMYWYKQDSKKFLKIMFSYNNKELIINETVPNRFSPKSPDKAHLNLHINSLELGDSAVYFCASSYLGQGYGYTFGSGTRLTVV.

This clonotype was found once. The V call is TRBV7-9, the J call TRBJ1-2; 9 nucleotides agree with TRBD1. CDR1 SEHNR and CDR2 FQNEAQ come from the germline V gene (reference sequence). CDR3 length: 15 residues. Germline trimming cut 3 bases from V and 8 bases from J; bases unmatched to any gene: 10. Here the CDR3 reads CASSFGQDRGNGYTF. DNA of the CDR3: TGTGCCAGCAGCTTTGGCCAGGACAGGGGAAACGGCTACACCTTC.

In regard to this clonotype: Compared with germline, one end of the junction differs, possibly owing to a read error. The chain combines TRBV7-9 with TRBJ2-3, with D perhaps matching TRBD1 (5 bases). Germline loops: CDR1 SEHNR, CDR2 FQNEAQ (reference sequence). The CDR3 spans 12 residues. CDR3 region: CASSGGADTRYF. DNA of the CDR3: TGTGCCAGCAGCGGTGGGGCAGATACGCGGTATTTT.

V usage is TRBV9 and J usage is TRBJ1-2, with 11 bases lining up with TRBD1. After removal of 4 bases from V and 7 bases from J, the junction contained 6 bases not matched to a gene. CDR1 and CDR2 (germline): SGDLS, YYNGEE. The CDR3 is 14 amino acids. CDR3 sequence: CASSSGQGAAGYTF. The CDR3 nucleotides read TGTGCCAGCAGCTCCGGACAGGGGGCGGCTGGCTACACCTTC.

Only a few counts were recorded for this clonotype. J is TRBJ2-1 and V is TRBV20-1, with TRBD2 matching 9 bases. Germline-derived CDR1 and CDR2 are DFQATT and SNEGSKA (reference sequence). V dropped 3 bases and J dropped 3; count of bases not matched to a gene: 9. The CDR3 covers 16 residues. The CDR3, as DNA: TGCAGTGCTAGCCCCCTAGCTAGCGGGGACTACAATGAGCAGTTCTTC. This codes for CSASPLASGDYNEQFF.

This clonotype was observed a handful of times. The CDR3 sequence is CASSLGSGRLQETQYF. As DNA, the CDR3 is TGCGCCAGCAGCTTGGGTAGCGGGAGGCTCCAAGAGACCCAGTACTTC. The chain is built from TRBV5-1 and TRBJ2-5; 10 bases are a match to TRBD2. Trimming at V came to 0 bases and at J to 1 base, leaving 3 bases not matched to a gene. The CDR3 runs 16 residues. Germline CDR1 SGHRS, CDR2 YFSETQ.

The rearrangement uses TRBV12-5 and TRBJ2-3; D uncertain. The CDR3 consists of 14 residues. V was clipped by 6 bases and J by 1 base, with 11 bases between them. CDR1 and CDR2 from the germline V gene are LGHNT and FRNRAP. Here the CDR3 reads CASGGRVGTDTQYF. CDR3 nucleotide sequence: TGTGCTAGTGGGGGTAGGGTTGGCACAGATACGCAGTATTTT.

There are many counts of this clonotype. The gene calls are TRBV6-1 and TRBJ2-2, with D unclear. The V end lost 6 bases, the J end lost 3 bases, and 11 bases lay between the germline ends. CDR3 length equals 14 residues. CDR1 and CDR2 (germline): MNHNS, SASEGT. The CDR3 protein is CASSPPGDTGELFF. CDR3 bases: TGTGCCAGCAGCCCGCCCGGAGACACCGGGGAGCTGTTTTTT.

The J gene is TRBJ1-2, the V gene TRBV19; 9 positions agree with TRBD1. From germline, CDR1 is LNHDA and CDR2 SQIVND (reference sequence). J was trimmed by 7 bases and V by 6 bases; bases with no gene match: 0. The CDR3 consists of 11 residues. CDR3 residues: CASRDRGGYTF. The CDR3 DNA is TGTGCCAGTAGGGACAGGGGTGGCTACACCTTC.

CDR3 nucleotides: TGCGCCAGCAGTGAGTCTACAGGTAATCAGCCCCAGCATTTT. Translating gives CASSESTGNQPQHF. V usage is TRBV10-2 and J usage is TRBJ1-5; D possibly corresponds to TRBD1 (5 bases). The germline V gene encodes CDR1 WSHSY and CDR2 SAAADI. V was shortened by 0 bases and J by 4 bases, with 7 bases between the two germline ends. This CDR3 is built from 14 residues.

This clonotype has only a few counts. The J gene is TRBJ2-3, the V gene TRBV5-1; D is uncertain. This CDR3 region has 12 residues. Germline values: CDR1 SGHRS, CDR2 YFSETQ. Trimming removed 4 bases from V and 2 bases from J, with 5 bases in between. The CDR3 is CASSQSTDTQYF. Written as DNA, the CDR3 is TGCGCCAGCAGCCAATCCACAGATACGCAGTATTTT.

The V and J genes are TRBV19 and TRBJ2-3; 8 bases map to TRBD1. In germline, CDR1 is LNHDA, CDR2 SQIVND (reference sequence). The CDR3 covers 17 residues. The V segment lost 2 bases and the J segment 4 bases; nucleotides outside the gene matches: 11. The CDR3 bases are TGTGCCAGTAGTATATACCAGGGGGCGATCGAGGCAGATACGCAGTATTTT. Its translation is CASSIYQGAIEADTQYF.

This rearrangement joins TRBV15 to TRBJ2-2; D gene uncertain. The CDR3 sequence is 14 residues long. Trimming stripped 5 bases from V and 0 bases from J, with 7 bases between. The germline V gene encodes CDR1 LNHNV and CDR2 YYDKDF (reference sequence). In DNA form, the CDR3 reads TGTGCCACCAGCGTCAATCCGAACACCGGGGAGCTGTTTTTT. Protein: CATSVNPNTGELFF.

CDR3 residues: CASATRGRETQYF. The CDR3 region has the DNA TGTGCCAGCGCGACGCGGGGGAGGGAGACCCAGTACTTC. This sequence joins TRBV7-9 and TRBJ2-5, with 7 nucleotides matching TRBD2. Per germline, CDR1 SEHNR and CDR2 FQNEAQ (reference sequence). The V gene end was trimmed by 8 bases and the J gene end by 5 bases; junction bases not matched to a gene: 8. The CDR3 is made up of 13 amino acids. Full variable domain (remainder filled in from reference TRBV7-9 and TRBJ2-5): DTGVSQNPRHKITKRGQNVTFRCDPISEHNRLYWYRQTLGQGPEFLTYFQNEAQLEKSRLLSDRFSAERPKGSFSTLEIQRTEQGDSAMYLCASATRGRETQYFGPGTRLLVL.